This TCR beta chain was sequenced for a study of cytomegalovirus exposure and HLA in healthy donors. There are 13 residues in the CDR3. Trimming left V 7 bases short and J 5 bases short, with 14 bases between. CDR1 is SNHLY and CDR2 is FYNNEI in the germline V gene. The study ran its PCR with 60 Vbeta and 13 Jbeta primers. Measured with immunoSEQ multiplex PCR; TCRdb has only the in-frame clones, and not every one. Of roughly 130,000 clones in the sample, around 81% are singletons; the top ten hold around 0.7%. In its sample, this clone was seen a few times. This receptor was identified in a man aged 18 to 30 in good health and CMV-seronegative. Sequencing was done on a sample of PBMCs. This chain joins TRBV2 and TRBJ2-5; D may be TRBD2 (5 bases). CDR3 sequence reads: CASMTGRGETQYF. Written as DNA, the CDR3 is TGTGCCAGCATGACCGGGCGCGGGGAGACCCAGTACTTC.